The present T cell receptor beta chain was sequenced within a study of shared clonotypes between healthy human individuals. Data came from immunoSEQ multiplex PCR; TCRdb stores just in-frame clones and leaves some out. The table shows around 2,000,000 clones, with 85% to 95% occurring only once. This clone has just one count. Its target is not known. Whole-study findings and limits: An effect of sequencing depth on clonotype sharing among donors was expected.

Germline V lookup: CDR1 LNHDA, CDR2 SQIVND (reference sequence). The CDR3 is 11 amino acids. Deletions cut 6 bases from V and 5 bases from J, with 7 bases between. Only Caucasian adults living in Nashville, Tennessee made up the donor group. The chain has TRBV19 and TRBJ2-5; no clear D. The receptor was isolated from a young man in good health. The sequencing input was naive CD4+ T cells sorted from blood. Subset noted: CD45RA+ positively selected. The CDR3 sequence is CASSTGETQYF. The CDR3 nucleotides read TGTGCCAGTAGCACCGGGGAGACCCAGTACTTC.